These T cell receptor beta chains were read from a single sample in a study of blood T cell repertoires in COVID-19. Sequencing used immunoSEQ multiplex PCR; TCRdb keeps in-frame clones, though not all of them. The sample has about 150,000 clones; about 85% are singletons. The specimen was peripheral blood. The receptors shown here come from a human donor with acute or convalescent COVID-19. The donor label of this sample is uncertain. CDR3s include the opening cysteine and the closing phenylalanine or tryptophan. A D gene is named only where the DNA matches it firmly. The size entry is marked missing in some rows and otherwise reads once, few, many or a size class.

TGCGCCAGCAGCCCCTCGAGGCCAACTAATGAAAAACTGTTTTTT	CASSPSRPTNEKLFF	TRBV5-1	.	.	TRBJ1-4
TGTGCCAGCAGCTTACGGGACAGGAGCTCCTATGGCTACACCTTC	CASSLRDRSSYGYTF	TRBV5-4	once	TRBD1	TRBJ1-2
TGTGCCAGCACCCCAGGGGACAACTATGGCTACACCTTC	CASTPGDNYGYTF	TRBV6-5	.	.	TRBJ1-2
TGTGCCAGAAGCTTAGATCGGAGGTGGACAGGACAGGGACAGATCGATACCCAGAACACTGAAGCTTTCTTT	CARSLDRRWTGQGQIDTQNTEAFF	TRBV7-5	.	.	TRBJ1-1
TGTGCCAGCAGCTTGGAAAGGGGCGCGGGGGGCTACACCTTC	CASSLERGAGGYTF	TRBV5-6	once	.	TRBJ1-2
TGCAGTGCTAGTCCGGACAGAGAGATCTACACCTTC	CSASPDREIYTF	TRBV20-1	few	.	TRBJ1-2
TGTGCCAGCAGACAGGGGCTCCAAGAGACCCAGTACTTC	CASRQGLQETQYF	TRBV7-8	.	TRBD1	TRBJ2-5
TGTGCCACCAGCAAACAGGGCTACGGCAATCAGCCCCAGCATTTT	CATSKQGYGNQPQHF	TRBV24-1	once	.	TRBJ1-5
TGTGCCAGCAGCGTAGGGGCAGGGTCTGGTATTAATACGCAGTATTTT	CASSVGAGSGINTQYF	TRBV9	few	.	TRBJ2-3
TGTGCCAGCAGATTGGACAGGGACTACGGGGAGCTGTTTTTT	CASRLDRDYGELFF	TRBV27	.	.	TRBJ2-2
TGTGCCAGCAGCTTAGCATCAGGGGGCAGTCAGCCCCAGCATTTT	CASSLASGGSQPQHF	TRBV7-9	.	TRBD1	TRBJ1-5
TGTGCCAGCAGTCCTGGCCGAGGGACAGGGCGGGAAAAACTGTTTTTT	CASSPGRGTGREKLFF	TRBV5-5	.	TRBD1	TRBJ1-4
TGTGCCAGCTTGGAAGAAGAGACTTCCTATGGCTACACCTTC	CASLEEETSYGYTF	TRBV2	.	.	TRBJ1-2
TGTGCCAGCAGCCACCCCCGGGGGACCTACACTGAAGCTTTCTTT	CASSHPRGTYTEAFF	TRBV28	.	.	TRBJ1-1
TGTGCCAGCAGTTACGGGCAGTCGTACACTGAAGCTTTCTTT	CASSYGQSYTEAFF	TRBV6-2/TRBV6-3	.	.	TRBJ1-1
TGCAGCGTGGCAAGACAGCAGATGAACACTGAAGCTTTCTTT	CSVARQQMNTEAFF	TRBV29-1	.	.	TRBJ1-1
TGTGCCAGCAGCAGAGCGGGATCAACGAGCTCCTACGAGCAGTACTTC	CASSRAGSTSSYEQYF	TRBV5-6	.	TRBD2	TRBJ2-7
TGTGCCAGTACTACAGGGTCGGATTCACCCCTCCACTTT	CASTTGSDSPLHF	TRBV2	.	.	TRBJ1-6
TGCGCCAGCAGCTTGGAGACAGGGGGGACTCAGCCCCAGCATTTT	CASSLETGGTQPQHF	TRBV5-1	.	TRBD1	TRBJ1-5